Presented here are 30 T cell receptor beta chains from one specimen sequenced in a study of early T cells in non-severe SARS-CoV-2 infection (dated by TCRdb to 2020 to 2023). Libraries were constructed by 5' RACE. The reads were generated on a NextSeq 500. TCRdb passed the public sequencing reads through fastp at Q25 and MiXCR, retaining productive beta sequences. Here each entry gathers all rows of one CDR3 protein and keeps the most common genes and DNA. The sample data list 25,000 to 35,000 distinct CDR3 sequences, and roughly 7.2% of these were observed just once. The top ten constitute approximately 2.5% of the sample. The sequencing sample was made of whole blood. Every receptor here comes from an adult who was a healthcare worker with PCR-confirmed SARS-CoV-2 infection or an uninfected control (not recorded which).

The chain joins TRBV7-6 to TRBJ2-1; no clear D gene. This CDR3 has 14 residues. V was trimmed by 1 base and J by 4 bases, leaving 8 bases between them. CDR1 SGHVS and CDR2 FNYEAQ come from the germline V gene. The CDR3 region is CASSLGGIYNEQFF. In nucleotides, the CDR3 is TGTGCCAGCAGCTTAGGCGGAATATACAATGAGCAGTTCTTC. The entire variable domain, with the rest obtained from reference TRBV7-6 and TRBJ2-1, is as follows: GAGVSQSPRYKVTKRGQDVALRCDPISGHVSLYWYRQALGQGPEFLTYFNYEAQQDKSGLPNDRFSAERPEGSISTLTIQRTEQRDSAMYRCASSLGGIYNEQFFGPGTRLTVL.

In this sample, this clonotype turned up many times. This chain connects TRBV7-2 to TRBJ2-2, with a weak D call TRBD1 (6 bases). The V gene lost 2 bases and the J gene lost 0 bases, with 10 bases spanning the gap. CDR1 is SGHTA, CDR2 FQGNSA, per germline. There are 16 residues in the CDR3. The CDR3 DNA is TGTGCCAGCAGCTTAAGACAGGCAGCGAACACCGGGGAGCTGTTTTTT. This encodes CASSLRQAANTGELFF.

This clonotype was seen many times. This chain joins TRBV6-1 and TRBJ1-1; D gene ambiguous. The CDR3 is 16 amino acids. The V end lost 8 bases, the J end lost 10 bases, and 29 bases lay between the germline ends. Germline assignment: CDR1 MNHNS and CDR2 SASEGT. CDR3 sequence reads: CASPPDIHERSSRAFF. DNA of the CDR3: TGTGCCAGCCCCCCAGATATCCACGAAAGAAGCTCCCGAGCTTTCTTT.

Many counts were recorded for this clonotype. The V gene is TRBV19, the J gene TRBJ2-1, with 8 positions matching TRBD1. The CDR3 is 14 amino acids. Germline-derived CDR1 and CDR2 are LNHDA and SQIVND (reference sequence). With 1 base clipped from V and 8 bases from J, the junction kept 4 bases outside the gene matches. The CDR3 protein is CASSIGQGADEQFF. The CDR3 bases are TGTGCCAGTAGTATAGGGCAGGGGGCGGATGAGCAGTTCTTC.

In its sample, this clonotype was seen many times. The V and J genes are TRBV13 and TRBJ2-2, with D tentatively TRBD2 (5 bases). The CDR3 loop spans 15 amino acids. The V end lost 3 bases, the J end lost 6 bases, and 14 bases lay between the germline ends. Per the germline V gene, CDR1 is PRHDT and CDR2 is FYEKMQ (reference sequence). In nucleotides, the CDR3 is TGTGCCAGCAGCTTTCTCAGGAGGCCCCCCGGGGAGCTGTTTTTT. It yields the protein CASSFLRRPPGELFF. Looking up the rest from reference TRBV13 and TRBJ2-2 gives the full variable domain: AAGVIQSPRHLIKEKRETATLKCYPIPRHDTVYWYQQGPGQDPQFLISFYEKMQSDKGSIPDRFSAQQFSDYHSELNMSSLELGDSALYFCASSFLRRPPGELFFGEGSRLTVL.

The table lists this clonotype with many counts. The chain links TRBV28 to TRBJ2-3; 9 bases are shared with TRBD1. This CDR3 is 15 amino acids long. The V gene end was trimmed by 5 bases and the J gene end by 1 base; junction bases not matched to a gene: 4. Germline assignment: CDR1 MDHEN and CDR2 SYDVKM. The CDR3 DNA follows: TGTGCCAGCAGTGCCGGGACAGGGCGCACAGATACGCAGTATTTT. Protein product: CASSAGTGRTDTQYF. Drawing the rest from reference TRBV28 and TRBJ2-3, the complete variable domain is DVKVTQSSRYLVKRTGEKVFLECVQDMDHENMFWYRQDPGLGLRLIYFSYDVKMKEKGDIPEGYSVSREKKERFSLILESASTNQTSMYLCASSAGTGRTDTQYFGPGTRLTVL.

Ten or more counts support this clonotype. The rearrangement joins TRBV7-8 to TRBJ1-1, with 9 bases aligning to TRBD1. The CDR3 is 16 amino acids. Trimming removed 6 bases from V and 3 bases from J; junction bases left unmatched: 11. CDR1 SGHVS and CDR2 FQNEAQ come from the germline V gene. CDR3 in DNA: TGTGCCAGCAGGCTAACACAGGGGGCGTTCTACACTGAAGCTTTCTTT. Translating it yields CASRLTQGAFYTEAFF.

This clonotype was recorded many times. The chain recombines TRBV7-9 with TRBJ1-1; tentative D call: TRBD1 (6 bases). Between the trimmed V and J ends, which lost 4 bases and 3 bases, there was a span of 15 bases. Germline loops: CDR1 SEHNR, CDR2 FQNEAQ (reference sequence). This CDR3 spans 15 amino acids. CDR3 residues: CASSSGFQGHTEAFF. CDR3 bases: TGTGCCAGCAGCTCGGGATTCCAGGGGCACACTGAAGCTTTCTTT.

Judged by abundance, this clonotype is medium-sized. This rearrangement joins TRBV11-3 to TRBJ2-5, with D perhaps TRBD1 (6 bases). The germline gives CDR1 SGHNT, CDR2 YENEEA. V was shortened by 4 bases and J by 1 base, with 10 bases between the two germline ends. This CDR3 has 14 residues. The CDR3 DNA reads TGTGCCAGCAGCTCTACAGGGACCCAAGAGACCCAGTACTTC. As protein: CASSSTGTQETQYF.

This clonotype has at least ten counts. The V and J genes are TRBV6-6 and TRBJ2-1; D uncertain. Between the trimmed V and J ends, which lost 7 bases and 10 bases, there was a span of 17 bases. This CDR3 region has 13 residues. CDR1 MNHNY and CDR2 SVGAGI come from the germline V gene (reference sequence). This chain's CDR3 is CASKNVAGSEQFF. The CDR3 DNA follows: TGTGCCAGCAAAAATGTTGCCGGGTCGGAGCAGTTCTTC.

This chain connects TRBV6-6 to TRBJ2-7, with TRBD1 matching over 11 bases. The germline V gene has CDR1 MNHNY and CDR2 SVGAGI (reference sequence). The CDR3 is 14 amino acids. V lost 6 bases and J lost 3; bases outside the gene matches: 4. CDR3 in amino acids: CASRTGTGGYEQYF. The CDR3 DNA follows: TGTGCCAGCAGGACCGGGACAGGGGGCTACGAGCAGTACTTC.

This clonotype was found a few times. The rearrangement joins TRBV12-3 or TRBV12-4 to TRBJ1-2, with unresolved D. The CDR3 covers 13 residues. Trimming removed 2 bases at V and 2 bases at J, with 6 bases between. This CDR3 is CASSLKANYGYTF. The CDR3 coding sequence is TGTGCCAGCAGTTTAAAAGCCAACTATGGCTACACCTTC.

This sequence joins TRBV6-5 and TRBJ1-1; 7 positions match TRBD1. V shed 6 bases, J shed 0 bases, and the junction held 13 bases outside the gene matches. CDR1 and CDR2 from the germline V gene are MNHEY and SVGAGI. This CDR3 spans 17 amino acids. The CDR3 DNA reads TGTGCCAGCAGGCGAGGGGGCGTTATCACGATGAACACTGAAGCTTTCTTT. Its translation is CASRRGGVITMNTEAFF.

The chain links TRBV10-2 to TRBJ1-3, with no clear D. Germline CDR1 is WSHSY and CDR2 is SAAADI. The CDR3 sequence is 14 residues long. V gave up 7 bases and J gave up 4 bases, with 14 bases separating them. The CDR3 reads CASKVGMMGNTIYF. The CDR3 DNA sequence: TGCGCCAGCAAGGTTGGCATGATGGGAAACACCATATATTTT.

This clonotype occurred many times. V gene TRBV12-2 combines with J gene TRBJ2-3; the table names TRBD1, a call not compared with the DNA. TRBV12-2 is marked as a pseudogene. CDR3 size: 17 residues. CDR3 amino acids: CASRLSQGGYGVDTQYF. The CDR3 coding sequence is TGTGCAAGTCGCTTGAGTCAAGGGGGCTACGGGGTAGATACGCAGTATTTT.

This clonotype was seen many times. The gene calls are TRBV29-1 and TRBJ1-2, with D possibly being TRBD1 (5 bases). This CDR3 comprises 12 residues. V was pared by 2 bases and J by 8 bases, with 12 bases between. CDR1 is SQVTM, CDR2 ANQGSEA, per germline. The CDR3 DNA is TGCAGCGTTGAAAACCAGGGTGAGGGCTACACCTTC. It is translated as CSVENQGEGYTF.

The table lists this clonotype with many counts. CDR3 loop: CASSPGTSGYNEQFF. The CDR3 DNA sequence: TGTGCCAGCAGCCCCGGGACTAGCGGTTACAATGAGCAGTTCTTC. The chain couples TRBV7-7 to TRBJ2-1; 11 positions agree with TRBD2. The germline gives CDR1 SSHAT, CDR2 FNYEAQ (reference sequence). V was clipped by 5 bases and J by 4 bases; unmatched bases: 4. This CDR3 spans 15 amino acids.

At least ten counts were recorded for this clonotype. The rearrangement links TRBV28 to TRBJ2-7; D gene ambiguous. V was shortened by 2 bases and J by 0 bases, with 11 bases between the two germline ends. The CDR3 has 15 amino acids. From germline, CDR1 is MDHEN and CDR2 SYDVKM. CDR3 sequence: CASSLHTDPSYEQYF. CDR3 DNA: TGTGCCAGCAGTTTACACACTGACCCCTCCTACGAGCAGTACTTC.

This clonotype was detected ten times or more. The chain employs TRBV7-9 and TRBJ1-1; 10 nucleotides align to TRBD1. The CDR3 length is 15 residues. Germline loops: CDR1 SEHNR, CDR2 FQNEAQ (reference sequence). The V gene end was trimmed by 4 bases and the J gene end by 5 bases; junction bases not matched to a gene: 7. Here the CDR3 DNA reads TGTGCCAGCAGCTGGGGACAGGGGAGTAGGACTGAAGCTTTCTTT. It translates to CASSWGQGSRTEAFF.

This clonotype was recorded a few times. The gene calls are TRBV7-3 and TRBJ2-3, with D possibly matching TRBD2 (6 bases). Trimming stripped 3 bases from V and 3 bases from J, with 10 bases between. Per the germline V gene, CDR1 is SGHTA and CDR2 is FQGTGA. The CDR3 sequence is 14 residues long. CDR3 protein: CASSLGGYTDTQYF. The CDR3, as DNA: TGTGCCAGCAGCTTGGGAGGTTATACAGATACGCAGTATTTT.

This clonotype has at least ten counts. CDR3 DNA: TGTGCCAGCGTGGTAGCGGGAGAGGGCTCCTACGAGCAGTACTTC. It encodes CASVVAGEGSYEQYF. This chain links TRBV6-1 with TRBJ2-7; 9 bases align to TRBD2. Germline lookup yields CDR1 MNHNS and CDR2 SASEGT. This CDR3 has 15 residues. The J segment lost 0 bases and the V segment lost 8 bases, leaving 8 bases of the junction unmatched.

The chain has TRBV7-8 and TRBJ1-5; D gene uncertain. The CDR3 spans 13 residues. Trimming removed 0 bases at V and 7 bases at J, with 7 bases between. The germline V gene encodes CDR1 SGHVS and CDR2 FQNEAQ. The CDR3 loop is CASSLAGRQPQHF. CDR3 coding DNA: TGTGCCAGCAGCTTAGCTGGGAGGCAGCCCCAGCATTTT.

This clonotype was counted ten times or more. The J gene is TRBJ2-5, the V gene TRBV20-1; possible D gene TRBD1, 5 bases. Trimming removed 3 bases from V and 4 bases from J, with 12 bases in between. The length of the CDR3 is 13 residues. Germline V gene lookup returns CDR1 DFQATT and CDR2 SNEGSKA (reference sequence). CDR3 coding DNA: TGCAGTGCTAGTGTCAGGGTGATAGAGACCCAGTACTTC. Translated, it gives CSASVRVIETQYF.

By share, this clonotype counts as medium-sized. This chain connects TRBV5-5 to TRBJ1-3; weak D call: TRBD1 (6 bases). Germline CDR1 SGHKS, CDR2 YYEKEE (reference sequence). Trimming left V 4 bases short and J 4 bases short, with 12 bases between. This CDR3 has 14 amino acids. The CDR3 region is CASSITGSGNTIYF. CDR3 bases: TGTGCCAGCAGCATCACAGGGTCCGGAAACACCATATATTTT. Based on the CDR3 plus reference TRBV5-5 and TRBJ1-3, the full variable domain is DAGVTQSPTHLIKTRGQQVTLRCSPISGHKSVSWYQQVLGQGPQFIFQYYEKEERGRGNFPDRFSARQFPNYSSELNVNALLLGDSALYLCASSITGSGNTIYFGEGSWLTVV.

This clonotype occurred a few times. This chain joins TRBV27 and TRBJ2-5, with TRBD1 as a possible D gene (6 bases). From germline, CDR1 is MNHEY and CDR2 SMNVEV (reference sequence). V lost 5 bases to trimming and J lost 2 bases, with 9 bases between them. CDR3 length: 13 residues. This CDR3 reads CASSTDRQETQYF. CDR3 sequence (DNA): TGTGCCAGCAGTACGGACAGACAAGAGACCCAGTACTTC.

This clonotype has a handful of counts. The V call is TRBV5-1, the J call TRBJ1-5, with TRBD1 as a possible D gene (6 bases). The CDR3 is 15 amino acids. Germline V lookup: CDR1 SGHRS, CDR2 YFSETQ. V lost 3 bases, J lost 4 bases, and 14 bases lay in between. CDR3 DNA sequence: TGCGCCAGCAGCTCGGACGGGACAAATAATCAGCCCCAGCATTTT. Translation gives CASSSDGTNNQPQHF.

This clonotype was found many times. In DNA form, the CDR3 reads TGTGCCAGCAGCCAAGATCTTAGCGGGAGGGCCGCGGCAGGGGAGCTGTTTTTT. Protein sequence: CASSQDLSGRAAAGELFF. The chain combines TRBV4-2 with TRBJ2-2, with 11 bases aligning to TRBD2. The CDR3 contains 18 residues. The V gene end was trimmed by 0 bases and the J gene end by 8 bases; junction bases not matched to a gene: 11. Germline CDR1 and CDR2: LGHNA and YNFKEQ.

This clonotype was recorded at least ten times. The germline gene is not matched at one end of the junction; a read error may be the cause. The chain joins TRBV5-4 to TRBJ2-7; no definite D call. Germline V gene data show CDR1 as SGHNT and CDR2 as YYREEE (reference sequence). The length of the CDR3 is 12 residues. CDR3 DNA: TGTGCCAGCAGCTTGGTTTTACCGGAGCGGTACTTC. Encoded protein: CASSLVLPERYF.

This clonotype has just a few counts. The genes are TRBV7-9 and TRBJ1-2, with 8 bases identical to TRBD1. The CDR3 consists of 15 residues. V lost 4 bases and J lost 5; bases outside the gene matches: 9. Germline values: CDR1 SEHNR, CDR2 FQNEAQ (reference sequence). The CDR3 here is CASSSGTGSKYGYTF. CDR3 sequence (DNA): TGTGCCAGCAGCTCCGGGACAGGTTCAAAATATGGCTACACCTTC.

The chain combines TRBV18 with TRBJ2-7, with TRBD1 as a possible D gene (6 bases). The V gene lost 4 bases and the J gene lost 1 base, with 23 bases spanning the gap. The CDR3 loop spans 18 amino acids. Germline V lookup: CDR1 KGHSH, CDR2 LQKENI. CDR3 loop: CASSRPRQDSLKSYEQYF. CDR3 nucleotide sequence: TGTGCCAGCTCACGACCCCGACAGGATTCCCTTAAATCCTACGAGCAGTACTTC.